This T cell receptor (beta chain) stems from a study of cytomegalovirus exposure and HLA in healthy donors. Turning to the study itself: The same platform as the 650 to 700 first-cohort repertoires was used for the 100 to 150 validation repertoires, a later analysis reported. Study-wide results and limits: High sensitivity and specificity were reportedly achieved when the classifier diagnosed cytomegalovirus status. TCR beta chains numbering approximately 150 were designated cytomegalovirus-associated.

The V and J ends lost 5 bases and 3 bases, in that order; junction bases with no gene match: 13. The V gene's germline CDR1 is LGHNA and CDR2 YNFKEQ. The CDR3 contains 18 residues. The method was immunoSEQ multiplex PCR; TCRdb's version includes in-frame clones alone and lacks a portion of them. Here the sample spans about 200,000 clones, roughly 86% being singletons. For this clone: Antigen: not known.

It was the approximately 130-subject validation cohort, separate from the approximately 620-subject first cohort, to which the donors belonged. The gene calls are TRBV4-2 and TRBJ2-3, with TRBD1 matching 11 bases. The specimen sequenced was PBMCs. The TCR comes from a woman aged 18-29 years in good health and CMV-seronegative. The CDR3 nucleotides are TGTGCCAGCAGCGAGCCAGGACAGGGGACAGGGGGTACAGATACGCAGTATTTT. Residues: CASSEPGQGTGGTDTQYF.